These T cell receptor beta chains were read from a single sample in a study of cytomegalovirus exposure and HLA in healthy donors. Method: immunoSEQ multiplex PCR; TCRdb's copy keeps in-frame clones and lacks some. The sample totals about 200,000 clones. Sequencing was carried out using PBMCs. These receptors all come from a girl aged 2 to 10 in good health and CMV-seropositive. Each CDR3 is given with its conserved first and last residue. D genes are given only for firm matches.

J gene: TRBJ2-2; CDR3 length: 17; V gene: TRBV4-2; D gene: TRBD2; CDR3 protein: CASSQAVGTSGTGELFF; CDR3 DNA: TGTGCCAGCAGCCAAGCCGTGGGGACTAGCGGGACTGGGGAGCTGTTTTTT
J gene: TRBJ2-1; CDR3 length: 19; V gene: TRBV4-1; D gene: .; CDR3 protein: CASSQDYGLAGRAYNEQFF; CDR3 DNA: TGCGCCAGCAGCCAAGATTATGGGTTGGCGGGTAGGGCCTACAATGAGCAGTTCTTC
J gene: TRBJ1-3; CDR3 length: 15; V gene: TRBV18; D gene: .; CDR3 protein: CASSPPGFSGNTIYF; CDR3 DNA: TGTGCCAGCTCACCTCCAGGTTTCTCTGGAAACACCATATATTTT
J gene: TRBJ1-4; CDR3 length: 14; V gene: TRBV19; D gene: .; CDR3 protein: CASSFLSVGEKLFF; CDR3 DNA: TGTGCCAGTAGTTTCCTATCGGTTGGGGAGAAACTGTTTTTT
J gene: TRBJ1-2; CDR3 length: 13; V gene: TRBV27; D gene: TRBD1; CDR3 protein: CASTGDRGDGYTF; CDR3 DNA: TGTGCCAGCACCGGGGACAGGGGGGATGGCTACACCTTC
J gene: TRBJ1-5; CDR3 length: 15; V gene: TRBV19; D gene: TRBD1; CDR3 protein: CASSIRTGGRQPQHF; CDR3 DNA: TGTGCCAGTAGTATAAGGACAGGGGGCAGGCAGCCCCAGCATTTT
J gene: TRBJ2-3; CDR3 length: 15; V gene: TRBV5-6; D gene: TRBD2; CDR3 protein: CASTTRTSGNYTQYF; CDR3 DNA: TGTGCCAGCACCACTCGGACTAGCGGGAATTATACGCAGTATTTT
J gene: TRBJ2-7; CDR3 length: 15; V gene: TRBV13; D gene: TRBD1; CDR3 protein: CASSSTGNPSYEQYF; CDR3 DNA: TGTGCCAGCAGTTCGACAGGGAATCCGTCCTACGAGCAGTACTTC
J gene: TRBJ2-3; CDR3 length: 15; V gene: TRBV6-5; D gene: TRBD1; CDR3 protein: CASSYADRGTDTQYF; CDR3 DNA: TGTGCCAGCAGTTACGCGGACAGGGGGACAGATACGCAGTATTTT
J gene: TRBJ2-1; CDR3 length: 13; V gene: TRBV9; D gene: .; CDR3 protein: CASSEQVYNEQFF; CDR3 DNA: TGTGCCAGCAGCGAACAGGTATACAATGAGCAGTTCTTC
J gene: TRBJ2-5; CDR3 length: 12; V gene: TRBV28; D gene: .; CDR3 protein: CASSGTRETQYF; CDR3 DNA: TGTGCCAGCAGTGGGACAAGAGAGACCCAGTACTTC
J gene: TRBJ2-5; CDR3 length: 14; V gene: TRBV11-2; D gene: TRBD1; CDR3 protein: CASSRGQAKETQYF; CDR3 DNA: TGTGCCAGCAGCAGAGGACAGGCGAAAGAGACCCAGTACTTC
J gene: TRBJ1-5; CDR3 length: 15; V gene: TRBV6-5; D gene: .; CDR3 protein: CASSYSEGAKQPQHF; CDR3 DNA: TGTGCCAGCAGTTACTCGGAGGGAGCCAAGCAGCCCCAGCATTTT
J gene: TRBJ2-1; CDR3 length: 16; V gene: TRBV10-3; D gene: TRBD2; CDR3 protein: CAIREPGTSDPFEQFF; CDR3 DNA: TGTGCCATCAGGGAACCCGGGACTAGCGATCCTTTTGAGCAGTTCTTC
J gene: TRBJ1-2; CDR3 length: 13; V gene: TRBV6-1; D gene: TRBD1; CDR3 protein: CASSHQGEGGYTF; CDR3 DNA: TGTGCCAGCAGTCATCAGGGGGAAGGGGGCTACACCTTC
J gene: TRBJ2-1; CDR3 length: 15; V gene: TRBV6-5; D gene: .; CDR3 protein: CASSLLPSSYNEQFF; CDR3 DNA: TGTGCCAGCAGTCTACTCCCTAGCTCCTACAATGAGCAGTTCTTC
J gene: TRBJ2-7; CDR3 length: 14; V gene: TRBV18; D gene: TRBD1; CDR3 protein: CASSTGTEIYEQYF; CDR3 DNA: TGTGCCAGCTCAACCGGGACAGAGATCTACGAGCAGTACTTC
J gene: TRBJ1-3; CDR3 length: 14; V gene: TRBV19; D gene: .; CDR3 protein: CASSRGYSGNTIYF; CDR3 DNA: TGTGCCAGTTCCAGGGGTTACTCTGGAAACACCATATATTTT
J gene: TRBJ2-7; CDR3 length: 14; V gene: TRBV28; D gene: .; CDR3 protein: CASSTTGNSYEQYF; CDR3 DNA: TGTGCCAGCAGTACAACAGGGAACTCCTACGAGCAGTACTTC
J gene: TRBJ1-1; CDR3 length: 14; V gene: TRBV10-3; D gene: TRBD1; CDR3 protein: CAITRDRVYAEAFF; CDR3 DNA: TGTGCCATCACTAGAGACAGGGTATACGCTGAAGCTTTCTTT
J gene: TRBJ2-2; CDR3 length: 14; V gene: TRBV7-8; D gene: .; CDR3 protein: CASILFQGTGELFF; CDR3 DNA: TGTGCCAGCATCCTCTTCCAGGGCACCGGGGAGCTGTTTTTT
J gene: TRBJ2-2; CDR3 length: 16; V gene: TRBV7-9; D gene: .; CDR3 protein: CASSLDLAANTGELFF; CDR3 DNA: TGTGCCAGCAGTCTCGATTTAGCCGCGAACACCGGGGAGCTGTTTTTT
J gene: TRBJ1-1; CDR3 length: 13; V gene: TRBV28; D gene: .; CDR3 protein: CASSLSGEFEAFF; CDR3 DNA: TGTGCCAGCAGTTTGTCGGGGGAGTTTGAAGCTTTCTTT
J gene: TRBJ2-3; CDR3 length: 14; V gene: TRBV4-2; D gene: .; CDR3 protein: CASSSEGGTDTQYF; CDR3 DNA: TGTGCCAGCAGCTCCGAAGGGGGCACAGATACGCAGTATTTT
J gene: TRBJ2-5; CDR3 length: 16; V gene: TRBV21-1; D gene: .; CDR3 protein: CASSKSSGRLQETQYF; CDR3 DNA: TGTGCCAGCAGCAAGTCAAGCGGGAGGCTCCAAGAGACCCAGTACTTC
J gene: TRBJ1-1; CDR3 length: 15; V gene: TRBV25-1; D gene: .; CDR3 protein: CASSGGSGIVTEAFF; CDR3 DNA: TGTGCCAGCAGCGGAGGGTCGGGGATTGTCACTGAAGCTTTCTTT
J gene: TRBJ2-3; CDR3 length: 17; V gene: TRBV4-1; D gene: TRBD2; CDR3 protein: CASSRPRGTSGTDTQYF; CDR3 DNA: TGCGCCAGCAGCCGCCCGAGGGGGACTAGCGGCACAGATACGCAGTATTTT
J gene: TRBJ2-1; CDR3 length: 14; V gene: TRBV18; D gene: .; CDR3 protein: CASSPTSTDNEQFF; CDR3 DNA: TGTGCCAGCTCACCAACTAGCACCGACAATGAGCAGTTCTTC
J gene: TRBJ2-2; CDR3 length: 15; V gene: TRBV4-2; D gene: TRBD1; CDR3 protein: CASSQYRGNTGELFF; CDR3 DNA: TGTGCCAGCAGCCAGTACAGGGGTAACACCGGGGAGCTGTTTTTT
J gene: TRBJ2-1; CDR3 length: 12; V gene: TRBV10-1; D gene: TRBD1; CDR3 protein: CASSATGDEQFF; CDR3 DNA: TGCGCCAGCAGTGCGACAGGGGATGAGCAGTTCTTC
J gene: TRBJ1-2; CDR3 length: 14; V gene: TRBV2; D gene: TRBD1; CDR3 protein: CASSRDDRGLGYTF; CDR3 DNA: TGTGCCAGCAGTCGCGACGACAGGGGGCTCGGCTACACCTTC
J gene: TRBJ1-1; CDR3 length: 14; V gene: TRBV10-1; D gene: TRBD1; CDR3 protein: CASSDTRGLEEAFF; CDR3 DNA: TGCGCCAGCAGTGACACCAGGGGGTTGGAAGAAGCTTTCTTT
J gene: TRBJ1-3; CDR3 length: 17; V gene: TRBV27; D gene: TRBD1; CDR3 protein: CASSPSGTGGFGNTIYF; CDR3 DNA: TGTGCCAGCAGTCCCAGTGGGACAGGGGGCTTTGGAAACACCATATATTTT
J gene: TRBJ2-1; CDR3 length: 15; V gene: TRBV7-2; D gene: TRBD2; CDR3 protein: CASNGRANPYNEQFF; CDR3 DNA: TGTGCCAGCAACGGGAGGGCCAATCCCTACAATGAGCAGTTCTTC
J gene: TRBJ1-4; CDR3 length: 15; V gene: TRBV5-1; D gene: .; CDR3 protein: CASSLAGTRNEKLFF; CDR3 DNA: TGCGCCAGCAGCTTGGCAGGGACTAGGAATGAAAAACTGTTTTTT
J gene: TRBJ2-2; CDR3 length: 14; V gene: TRBV25-1; D gene: TRBD2; CDR3 protein: CASSEYGGTGGLFF; CDR3 DNA: TGTGCCAGCAGTGAATACGGGGGGACCGGGGGGCTGTTTTTT
J gene: TRBJ2-1; CDR3 length: 16; V gene: TRBV4-1; D gene: .; CDR3 protein: CASSQTEPSSYNEQFF; CDR3 DNA: TGCGCCAGCAGCCAAACCGAACCCAGCTCCTACAATGAGCAGTTCTTC
J gene: TRBJ1-1; CDR3 length: 16; V gene: TRBV29-1; D gene: TRBD1; CDR3 protein: CSVFDRGLDRDTEAFF; CDR3 DNA: TGCAGCGTATTCGACAGGGGGCTAGATAGGGACACTGAAGCTTTCTTT
J gene: TRBJ2-2; CDR3 length: 16; V gene: TRBV27; D gene: .; CDR3 protein: CASRSGLASNTGELFF; CDR3 DNA: TGTGCCAGCAGGTCGGGCCTAGCTTCGAACACCGGGGAGCTGTTTTTT
J gene: TRBJ2-7; CDR3 length: 15; V gene: TRBV2; D gene: TRBD1; CDR3 protein: CASILSTLSGGEQYF; CDR3 DNA: TGTGCCAGCATTTTAAGCACGCTGTCAGGGGGCGAGCAGTACTTC
J gene: TRBJ1-1; CDR3 length: 13; V gene: TRBV6-5; D gene: TRBD1; CDR3 protein: CASSRQGSTEAFF; CDR3 DNA: TGTGCCAGCAGTAGACAGGGTAGCACTGAAGCTTTCTTT
J gene: TRBJ1-1; CDR3 length: 15; V gene: TRBV9; D gene: TRBD1; CDR3 protein: CASSGEQGVNTEAFF; CDR3 DNA: TGTGCCAGCAGCGGTGAACAGGGGGTGAACACTGAAGCTTTCTTT
J gene: TRBJ2-2; CDR3 length: 17; V gene: TRBV19; D gene: .; CDR3 protein: CASSQGSGYGNTGELFF; CDR3 DNA: TGTGCCAGTAGTCAAGGGTCGGGGTACGGGAACACCGGGGAGCTGTTTTTT
J gene: TRBJ2-5; CDR3 length: 18; V gene: TRBV2; D gene: .; CDR3 protein: CASSVASREGFWEETQYF; CDR3 DNA: TGTGCCAGCAGTGTTGCTTCGAGGGAAGGGTTTTGGGAAGAGACCCAGTACTTC
J gene: TRBJ2-2; CDR3 length: 15; V gene: TRBV28; D gene: .; CDR3 protein: CASSPPLVNTGELFF; CDR3 DNA: TGTGCCAGCAGCCCCCCGCTAGTGAACACCGGGGAGCTGTTTTTT
J gene: TRBJ1-5; CDR3 length: 14; V gene: TRBV30; D gene: TRBD1; CDR3 protein: CAWTGGGGNQPQHF; CDR3 DNA: TGTGCCTGGACGGGAGGGGGCGGCAATCAGCCCCAGCATTTT
J gene: TRBJ2-2; CDR3 length: 16; V gene: TRBV28; D gene: TRBD2; CDR3 protein: CATHRTWGGDTGELFF; CDR3 DNA: TGTGCCACCCACCGTACATGGGGGGGAGACACCGGGGAGCTGTTTTTT
J gene: TRBJ2-3; CDR3 length: 15; V gene: TRBV6-1; D gene: TRBD2; CDR3 protein: CASSEELAGGTTQYF; CDR3 DNA: TGTGCCAGCAGTGAAGAACTAGCGGGAGGGACTACGCAGTATTTT
J gene: TRBJ1-4; CDR3 length: 14; V gene: TRBV6-5; D gene: TRBD1; CDR3 protein: CASSMGQGGEKLFF; CDR3 DNA: TGTGCCAGCAGTATGGGACAGGGTGGGGAAAAACTGTTTTTT
J gene: TRBJ1-3; CDR3 length: 17; V gene: TRBV19; D gene: .; CDR3 protein: CASSITLSGDYGNTIYF; CDR3 DNA: TGTGCCAGTAGTATAACTTTATCGGGGGACTACGGAAACACCATATATTTT
J gene: TRBJ2-3; CDR3 length: 15; V gene: TRBV9; D gene: .; CDR3 protein: CASSASGLPTDTQYF; CDR3 DNA: TGTGCCAGCAGCGCATCGGGACTCCCCACAGATACGCAGTATTTT
J gene: TRBJ2-5; CDR3 length: 15; V gene: TRBV14; D gene: .; CDR3 protein: CASSQLYRNQETQYF; CDR3 DNA: TGTGCCAGCAGCCAATTATACAGGAACCAAGAGACCCAGTACTTC
J gene: TRBJ1-4; CDR3 length: 17; V gene: TRBV28; D gene: TRBD1; CDR3 protein: CASSGTQGLGGNEKLFF; CDR3 DNA: TGTGCCAGCAGTGGTACACAGGGGCTGGGTGGAAATGAAAAACTGTTTTTT
J gene: TRBJ2-1; CDR3 length: 15; V gene: TRBV28; D gene: TRBD2; CDR3 protein: CASSLGLAEYNEQFF; CDR3 DNA: TGTGCCAGCAGTTTGGGACTAGCGGAGTACAATGAGCAGTTCTTC
J gene: TRBJ1-1; CDR3 length: 13; V gene: TRBV25-1; D gene: .; CDR3 protein: CASRIRGNTEAFF; CDR3 DNA: TGTGCCAGCAGGATACGGGGAAACACTGAAGCTTTCTTT
J gene: TRBJ2-5; CDR3 length: 14; V gene: TRBV10-3; D gene: TRBD2; CDR3 protein: CAIKPSTSGETQYF; CDR3 DNA: TGTGCCATCAAGCCGAGTACTAGCGGTGAGACCCAGTACTTC
J gene: TRBJ2-7; CDR3 length: 15; V gene: TRBV27; D gene: TRBD2; CDR3 protein: CASSLYKAGAGEQYF; CDR3 DNA: TGTGCCAGCAGTTTATACAAAGCGGGAGCAGGAGAGCAGTACTTC
J gene: TRBJ1-1; CDR3 length: 14; V gene: TRBV28; D gene: TRBD1; CDR3 protein: CASISGQMNTEAFF; CDR3 DNA: TGTGCCAGCATTTCGGGACAGATGAACACTGAAGCTTTCTTT
J gene: TRBJ2-7; CDR3 length: 14; V gene: TRBV28; D gene: .; CDR3 protein: CASSLQGGKDEQYF; CDR3 DNA: TGTGCCAGCAGTCTTCAGGGAGGAAAGGACGAGCAGTACTTC